There are a few counts of the clone carrying this T cell receptor (beta chain). What it binds is unknown. The data were obtained in a study of T cells in localized non-small cell lung cancer. Study-wide results and caveats: Longer overall survival accompanied higher blood T cell density. Only one tumor region went through sequencing, so heterogeneity may still be there. Clonality of T cells reached its maximum in uninvolved adjacent lung, surpassing tumor. A median of around 57 clones ranked among the top 100 in tumor appeared in adjacent lung.

Clones were read by immunoSEQ multiplex PCR, and TCRdb kept only the in-frame ones, dropping some. Among roughly 34,000 clones listed, approximately 72% were seen once. Per the germline V gene, CDR1 is SGHNT and CDR2 is YENEEA. V was trimmed by 1 base and J by 0 bases, leaving 5 bases between them. The CDR3 length is 14 residues. This sequence was found in a male donor aged 60 or over with stage II squamous cell lung carcinoma. Here the sequenced sample was peripheral blood, taken before any cancer treatment. The genes are TRBV11-3 and TRBJ2-3; a possible D gene is TRBD2 (5 bases). The CDR3 coding sequence is TGTGCCAGCAGCTTAGGGACTAGCACAGATACGCAGTATTTT. It specifies CASSLGTSTDTQYF.